These T cell receptor beta chains were read from a single sample in a study of blood T cell repertoires in COVID-19. Sequenced by immunoSEQ multiplex PCR; TCRdb stores in-frame clones only, minus some. The data contain around 43,000 clones, about nine tenths of them singletons. The sample comprised peripheral blood. Every receptor here comes from a man over 45 with active COVID-19. The conserved cysteine and the conserved F or W are not part of the CDR3 here.

V gene: TRBV7-2; J gene: TRBJ2-1; CDR3 protein: ASSLDRGVGNEQF
V gene: TRBV7-7; J gene: TRBJ2-5; CDR3 protein: ASSLDRGGQETQY
V gene: TRBV6-4; J gene: TRBJ1-5; CDR3 protein: ASSDGAASGQPQH
V gene: TRBV7-2; J gene: TRBJ1-5; CDR3 protein: ASSLQGARQPQH
V gene: TRBV28; J gene: TRBJ2-2; CDR3 protein: ASSSAGELF
V gene: TRBV7-3; J gene: TRBJ2-3; CDR3 protein: ASSLNGRVGDTQY
V gene: TRBV27; J gene: TRBJ2-1; CDR3 protein: ASSFILAGGPNEQF
V gene: TRBV4-1; J gene: TRBJ2-7; CDR3 protein: ASSQVAGGTDYEQY
V gene: TRBV7-3; J gene: TRBJ2-3; CDR3 protein: ASRSSGSADTQY
V gene: TRBV6-2/TRBV6-3; J gene: TRBJ1-4; CDR3 protein: ASSSRSSNEKLF
V gene: TRBV19; J gene: TRBJ2-2; CDR3 protein: ASSKEWGTKNTGELF
V gene: TRBV6-5; J gene: TRBJ1-6; CDR3 protein: ASSRDSSPLH
V gene: TRBV19; J gene: TRBJ2-6; CDR3 protein: ASSRGQGAGANVLT
V gene: TRBV6-2/TRBV6-3; J gene: TRBJ2-5; CDR3 protein: ASSYPIQGAETQY
V gene: TRBV4-2; J gene: TRBJ2-7; CDR3 protein: ASSPGTGDFYEQY
V gene: TRBV4-3; J gene: TRBJ2-1; CDR3 protein: ASSQETSGTGHNEQF
V gene: TRBV7-9; J gene: TRBJ2-3; CDR3 protein: ASIISQVASTDTQY
V gene: TRBV4-2; J gene: TRBJ1-3; CDR3 protein: ASSQEGRTSGNTIY
V gene: TRBV13; J gene: TRBJ2-5; CDR3 protein: ASSLRDRGQETQY
V gene: TRBV7-7; J gene: TRBJ2-5; CDR3 protein: ASSPGTDGETQY
V gene: TRBV29-1; J gene: TRBJ2-1; CDR3 protein: SVEEAGASYNEQF